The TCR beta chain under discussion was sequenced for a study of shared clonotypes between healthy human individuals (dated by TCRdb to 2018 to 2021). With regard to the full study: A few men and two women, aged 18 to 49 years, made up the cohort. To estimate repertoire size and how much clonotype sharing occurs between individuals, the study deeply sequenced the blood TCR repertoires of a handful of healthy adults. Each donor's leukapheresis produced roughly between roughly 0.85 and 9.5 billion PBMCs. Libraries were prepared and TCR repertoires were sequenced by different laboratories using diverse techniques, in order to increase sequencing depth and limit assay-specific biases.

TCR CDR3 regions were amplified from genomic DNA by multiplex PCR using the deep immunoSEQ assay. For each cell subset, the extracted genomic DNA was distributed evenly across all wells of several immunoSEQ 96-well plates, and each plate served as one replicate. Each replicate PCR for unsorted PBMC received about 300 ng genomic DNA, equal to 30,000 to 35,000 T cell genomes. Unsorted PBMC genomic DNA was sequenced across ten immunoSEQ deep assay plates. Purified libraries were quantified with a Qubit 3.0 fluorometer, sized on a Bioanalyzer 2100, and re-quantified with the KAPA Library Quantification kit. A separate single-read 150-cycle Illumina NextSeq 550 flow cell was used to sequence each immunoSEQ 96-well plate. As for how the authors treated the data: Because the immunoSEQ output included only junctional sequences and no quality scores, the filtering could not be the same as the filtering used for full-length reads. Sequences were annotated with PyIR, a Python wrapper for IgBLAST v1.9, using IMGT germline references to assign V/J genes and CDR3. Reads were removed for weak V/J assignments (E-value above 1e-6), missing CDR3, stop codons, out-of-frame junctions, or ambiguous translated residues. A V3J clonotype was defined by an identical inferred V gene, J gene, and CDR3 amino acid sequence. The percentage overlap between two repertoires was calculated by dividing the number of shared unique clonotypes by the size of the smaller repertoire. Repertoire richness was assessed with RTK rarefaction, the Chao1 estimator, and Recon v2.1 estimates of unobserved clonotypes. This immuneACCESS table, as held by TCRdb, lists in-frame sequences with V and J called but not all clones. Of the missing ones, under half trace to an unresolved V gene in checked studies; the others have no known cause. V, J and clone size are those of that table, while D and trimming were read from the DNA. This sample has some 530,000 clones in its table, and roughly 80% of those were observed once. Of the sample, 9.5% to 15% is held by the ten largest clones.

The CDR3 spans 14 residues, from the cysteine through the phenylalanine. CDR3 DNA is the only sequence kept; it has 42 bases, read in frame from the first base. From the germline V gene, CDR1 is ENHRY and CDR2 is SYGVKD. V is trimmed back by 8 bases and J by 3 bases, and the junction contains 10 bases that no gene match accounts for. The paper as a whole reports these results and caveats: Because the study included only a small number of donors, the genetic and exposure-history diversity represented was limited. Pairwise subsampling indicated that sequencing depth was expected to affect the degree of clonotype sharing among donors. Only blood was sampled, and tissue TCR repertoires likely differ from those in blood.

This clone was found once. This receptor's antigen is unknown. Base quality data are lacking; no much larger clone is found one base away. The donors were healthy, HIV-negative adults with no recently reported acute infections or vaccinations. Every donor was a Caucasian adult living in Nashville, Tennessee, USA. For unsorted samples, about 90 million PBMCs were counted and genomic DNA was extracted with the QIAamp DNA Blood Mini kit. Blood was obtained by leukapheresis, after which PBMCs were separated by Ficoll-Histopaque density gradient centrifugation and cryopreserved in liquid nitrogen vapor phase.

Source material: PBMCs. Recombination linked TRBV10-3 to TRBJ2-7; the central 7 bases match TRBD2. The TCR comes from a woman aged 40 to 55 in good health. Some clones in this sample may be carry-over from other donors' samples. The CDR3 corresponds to CAIWSGTTNYEQYF. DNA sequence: TGTGCCATCTGGAGCGGGACCACGAACTACGAGCAGTACTTC.